The clone carrying this T cell receptor (beta chain) was counted ten times or more. This record belongs to a study of spatial heterogeneity in lung cancer. MiXCR, run by TCRdb on the 5' RACE reads, gives a single entry per CDR3 protein. There are about 38,000 distinct CDR3 sequences in the sample; 5.2% occur only once, and around 25% lies in the top ten. Time point indicated: sample taken at primary tumor resection. V gave up 0 bases and J gave up 6 bases; unmatched junction bases: 10. The length of the CDR3 is 16 residues. Germline V gives CDR1 DFQATT, CDR2 SNEGSKA (reference sequence). The source was PBMCs, collected at surgery. The rearrangement joins TRBV20-1 to TRBJ2-1; 8 positions match TRBD1. This clonotype originated in a female donor with early-stage non-small cell lung cancer. The CDR3 DNA follows: TGCAGTGCTAGAGATCTCGAGACAGGGGATAGCAATGAGCAGTTCTTC. Protein product: CSARDLETGDSNEQFF.